This T cell receptor beta chain was recovered during a study of blood T cell repertoires in COVID-19. Clones were read by immunoSEQ multiplex PCR, and TCRdb kept only the in-frame ones, dropping some. The sample carries approximately 230,000 clones, roughly 80% recorded once. A single count supports this clone. Germline V gene data show CDR1 as LNHNV and CDR2 as YYDKDF (reference sequence). With V trimmed by 0 bases and J by 8 bases, 11 bases remained unmatched. The CDR3 covers 17 residues. The chain couples TRBV15 to TRBJ2-2, with TRBD1 matching over 8 bases. The source material was peripheral blood. The receptor's source is a woman of 80 years or more with active or convalescent COVID-19. CDR3 sequence reads: CATSRDGQGIGGGELFF. CDR3 in DNA: TGTGCCACCAGCAGAGACGGACAGGGAATAGGAGGTGGGGAGCTGTTTTTT.